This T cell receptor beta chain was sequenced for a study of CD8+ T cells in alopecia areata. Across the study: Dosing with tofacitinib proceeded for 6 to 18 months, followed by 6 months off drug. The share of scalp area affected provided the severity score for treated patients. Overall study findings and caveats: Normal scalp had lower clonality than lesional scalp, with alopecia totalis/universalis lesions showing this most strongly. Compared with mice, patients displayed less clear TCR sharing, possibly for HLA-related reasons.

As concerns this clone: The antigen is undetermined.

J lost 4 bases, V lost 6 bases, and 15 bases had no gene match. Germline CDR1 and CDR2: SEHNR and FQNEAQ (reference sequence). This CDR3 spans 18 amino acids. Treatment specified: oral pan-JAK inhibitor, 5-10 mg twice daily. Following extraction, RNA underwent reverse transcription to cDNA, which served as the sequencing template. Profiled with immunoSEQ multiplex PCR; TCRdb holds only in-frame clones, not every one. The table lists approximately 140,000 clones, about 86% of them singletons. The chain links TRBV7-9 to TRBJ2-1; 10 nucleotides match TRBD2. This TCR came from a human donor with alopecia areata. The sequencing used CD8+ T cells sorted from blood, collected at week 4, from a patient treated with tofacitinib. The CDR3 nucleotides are TGTGCCAGCAGACCGCCGCGAGCGGGAGGGCCCGGGTACAATGAGCAGTTCTTC. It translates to CASRPPRAGGPGYNEQFF.